The following is a T cell receptor beta chain sequence with its context. The table came from immunoSEQ multiplex PCR; TCRdb's copy has only in-frame clones and leaves some out. This sample has over 200,000 clones, with roughly four fifths found just once. Which cohort a participant joined came from the clinical history participants gave. The record originates from a study of blood T cell repertoires in COVID-19. V trimming: 4 bases; J trimming: 6 bases; junction bases outside the gene matches: 9. From germline, CDR1 is SGDLS and CDR2 YYNGEE. CDR3 size: 15 residues. The chain employs TRBV9 and TRBJ2-1; 8 positions agree with TRBD1. The clonotype comes from a man in his 60s who had recovered from COVID-19. Source material: PBMCs or T cells enriched from blood (not recorded which). CDR3 amino acids: CASSRTGGISNEQFF. The DNA for the CDR3 is TGTGCCAGCAGCCGTACAGGGGGGATTTCCAATGAGCAGTTCTTC.